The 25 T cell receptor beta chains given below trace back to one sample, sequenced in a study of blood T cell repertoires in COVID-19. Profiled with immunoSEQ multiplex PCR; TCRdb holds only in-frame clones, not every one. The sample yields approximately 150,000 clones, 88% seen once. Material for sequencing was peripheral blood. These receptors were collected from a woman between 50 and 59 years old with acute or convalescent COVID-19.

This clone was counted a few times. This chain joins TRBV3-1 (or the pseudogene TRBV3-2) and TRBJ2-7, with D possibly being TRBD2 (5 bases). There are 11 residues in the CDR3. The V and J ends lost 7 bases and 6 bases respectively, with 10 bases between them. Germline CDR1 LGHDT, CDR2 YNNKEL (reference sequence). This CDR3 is CASTEGGEQYF. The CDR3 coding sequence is TGTGCCAGCACCGAGGGCGGCGAGCAGTACTTC.

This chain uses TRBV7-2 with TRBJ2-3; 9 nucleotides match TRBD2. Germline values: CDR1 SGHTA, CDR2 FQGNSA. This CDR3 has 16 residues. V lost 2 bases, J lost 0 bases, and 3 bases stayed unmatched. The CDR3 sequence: CASSLRLAGSTDTQYF. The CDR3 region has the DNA TGTGCCAGCAGCTTACGGCTAGCGGGGAGCACAGATACGCAGTATTTT. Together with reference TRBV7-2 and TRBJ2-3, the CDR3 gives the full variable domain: GAGVSQSPSNKVTEKGKDVELRCDPISGHTALYWYRQSLGQGLEFLIYFQGNSAPDKSGLPSDRFSAERTGGSVSTLTIQRTQQEDSAVYLCASSLRLAGSTDTQYFGPGTRLTVL.

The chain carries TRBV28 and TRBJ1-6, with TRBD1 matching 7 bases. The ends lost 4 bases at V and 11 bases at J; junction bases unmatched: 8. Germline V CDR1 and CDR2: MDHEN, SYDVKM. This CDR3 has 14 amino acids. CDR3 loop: CASSSLGTVTPLHF. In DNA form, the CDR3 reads TGTGCCAGCAGTTCGCTCGGGACAGTCACACCCCTCCACTTT. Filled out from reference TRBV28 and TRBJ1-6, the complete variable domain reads DVKVTQSSRYLVKRTGEKVFLECVQDMDHENMFWYRQDPGLGLRLIYFSYDVKMKEKGDIPEGYSVSREKKERFSLILESASTNQTSMYLCASSSLGTVTPLHFGNGTRLTVT.

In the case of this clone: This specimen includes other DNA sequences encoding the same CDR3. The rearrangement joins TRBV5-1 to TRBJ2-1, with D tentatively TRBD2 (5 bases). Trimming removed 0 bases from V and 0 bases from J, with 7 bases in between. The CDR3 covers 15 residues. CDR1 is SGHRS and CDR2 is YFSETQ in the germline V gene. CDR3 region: CASSLESGSYNEQFF. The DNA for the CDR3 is TGCGCCAGCAGCTTGGAAAGCGGCTCCTACAATGAGCAGTTCTTC.

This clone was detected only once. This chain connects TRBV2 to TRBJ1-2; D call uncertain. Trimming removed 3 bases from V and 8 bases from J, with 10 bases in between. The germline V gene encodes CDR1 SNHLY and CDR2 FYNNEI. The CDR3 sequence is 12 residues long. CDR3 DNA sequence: TGTGCCAGCAGTGAGGGAGGGTTCGGCTACACCTTC. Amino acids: CASSEGGFGYTF.

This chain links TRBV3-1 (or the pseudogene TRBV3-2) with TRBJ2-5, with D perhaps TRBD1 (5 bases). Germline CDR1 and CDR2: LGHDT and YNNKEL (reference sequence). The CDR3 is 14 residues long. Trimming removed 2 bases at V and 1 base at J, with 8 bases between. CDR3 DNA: TGTGCCAGCAGCCAACGCAGGGTCCAAGAGACCCAGTACTTC. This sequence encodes CASSQRRVQETQYF.

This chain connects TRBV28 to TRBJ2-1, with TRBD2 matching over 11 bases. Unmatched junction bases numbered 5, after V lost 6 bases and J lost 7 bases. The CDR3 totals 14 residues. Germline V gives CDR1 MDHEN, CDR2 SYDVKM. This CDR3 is CASRASGGRNEQFF. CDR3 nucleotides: TGTGCCAGCAGGGCTAGCGGGGGGCGGAATGAGCAGTTCTTC.

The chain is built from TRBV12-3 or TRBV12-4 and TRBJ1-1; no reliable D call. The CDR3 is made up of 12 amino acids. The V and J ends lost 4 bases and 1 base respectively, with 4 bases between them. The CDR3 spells CASSYRNTEAFF. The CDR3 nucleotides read TGTGCCAGCAGTTACAGGAACACTGAAGCTTTCTTT.

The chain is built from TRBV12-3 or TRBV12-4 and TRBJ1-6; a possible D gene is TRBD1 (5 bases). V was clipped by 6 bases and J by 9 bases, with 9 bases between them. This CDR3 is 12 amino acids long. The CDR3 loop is CASSQGPSPLHF. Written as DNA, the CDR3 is TGTGCCAGCAGCCAGGGTCCTTCACCCCTCCACTTT.

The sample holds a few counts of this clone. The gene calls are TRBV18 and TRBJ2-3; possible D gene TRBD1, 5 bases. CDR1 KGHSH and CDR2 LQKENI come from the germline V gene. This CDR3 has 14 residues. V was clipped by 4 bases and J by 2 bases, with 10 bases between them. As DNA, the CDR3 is TGTGCCAGCTCACAGGACACCCTCACAGATACGCAGTATTTT. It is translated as CASSQDTLTDTQYF.

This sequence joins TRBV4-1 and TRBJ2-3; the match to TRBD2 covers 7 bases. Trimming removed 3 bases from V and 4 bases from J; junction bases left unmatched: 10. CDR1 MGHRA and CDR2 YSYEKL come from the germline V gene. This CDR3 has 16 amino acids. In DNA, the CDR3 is TGCGCCAGCAGCCAGGTGGGACTACCTGGACCAGATACGCAGTATTTT. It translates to CASSQVGLPGPDTQYF.

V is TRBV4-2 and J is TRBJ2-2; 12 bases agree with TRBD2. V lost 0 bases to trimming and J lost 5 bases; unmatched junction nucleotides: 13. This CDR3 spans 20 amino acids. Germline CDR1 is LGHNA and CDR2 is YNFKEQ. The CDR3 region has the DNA TGTGCCAGCAGCCAAGACGCTGGGGCCCTAGCGGGAGGGGGTACCGGGGAGCTGTTTTTT. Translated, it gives CASSQDAGALAGGGTGELFF.

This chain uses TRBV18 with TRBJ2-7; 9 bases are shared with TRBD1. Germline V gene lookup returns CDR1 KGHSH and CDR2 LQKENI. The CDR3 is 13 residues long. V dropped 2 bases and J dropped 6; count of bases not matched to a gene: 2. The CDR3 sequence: CASSPGTGPEQYF. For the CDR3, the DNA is TGTGCCAGCTCACCAGGGACAGGGCCCGAGCAGTACTTC.

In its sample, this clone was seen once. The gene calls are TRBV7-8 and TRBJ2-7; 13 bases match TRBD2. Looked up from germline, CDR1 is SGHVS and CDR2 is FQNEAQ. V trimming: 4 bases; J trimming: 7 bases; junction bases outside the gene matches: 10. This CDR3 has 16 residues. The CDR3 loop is CASSSRRTSGSGEQYF. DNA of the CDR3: TGTGCCAGCAGCTCCCGGCGGACTAGCGGGAGTGGAGAGCAGTACTTC.

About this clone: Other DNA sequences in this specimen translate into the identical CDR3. This CDR3 reads CATSRDRGLNTEAFF. CDR3 sequence (DNA): TGTGCCACCAGCAGAGATAGGGGATTGAACACTGAAGCTTTCTTT. This chain uses TRBV15 with TRBJ1-1, with D possibly matching TRBD1 (5 bases). The length of the CDR3 is 15 residues. V was shortened by 0 bases and J by 0 bases, with 8 bases between the two germline ends. CDR1 is LNHNV and CDR2 is YYDKDF in the germline V gene (reference sequence).

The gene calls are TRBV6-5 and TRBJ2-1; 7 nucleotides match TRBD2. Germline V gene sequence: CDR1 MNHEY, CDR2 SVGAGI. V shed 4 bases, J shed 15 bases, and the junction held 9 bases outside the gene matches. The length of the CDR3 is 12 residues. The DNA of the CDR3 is TGTGCCAGCAGTTCCGGGGAGGCGGGGGTGTTCTTC. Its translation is CASSSGEAGVFF.

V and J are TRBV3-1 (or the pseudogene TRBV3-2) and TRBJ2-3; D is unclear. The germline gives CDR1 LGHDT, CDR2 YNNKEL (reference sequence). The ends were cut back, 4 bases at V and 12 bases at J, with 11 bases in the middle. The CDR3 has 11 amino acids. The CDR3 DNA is TGTGCCAGCAGCCGCGACATGACCCAGTATTTT. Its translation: CASSRDMTQYF.

CDR3 bases: TGTGCCAGCAGCTTAGCACAGAACACTGAAGCTTTCTTT. Protein product: CASSLAQNTEAFF. The rearrangement uses TRBV13 and TRBJ1-1, with D uncertain. Germline loops: CDR1 PRHDT, CDR2 FYEKMQ (reference sequence). Deletions cut 1 base from V and 1 base from J, with 4 bases between. This CDR3 contains 13 residues.

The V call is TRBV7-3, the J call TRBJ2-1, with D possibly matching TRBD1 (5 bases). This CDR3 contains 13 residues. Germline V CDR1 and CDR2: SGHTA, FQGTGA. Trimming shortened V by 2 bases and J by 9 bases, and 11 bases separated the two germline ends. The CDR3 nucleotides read TGTGCCAGCAGCTTAGGCCTAAGGGGTGAGCAGTTCTTC. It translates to CASSLGLRGEQFF.

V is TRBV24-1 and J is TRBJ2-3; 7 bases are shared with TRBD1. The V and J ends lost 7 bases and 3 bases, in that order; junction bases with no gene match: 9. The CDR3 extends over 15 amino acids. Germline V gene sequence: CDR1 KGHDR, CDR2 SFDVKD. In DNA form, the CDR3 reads TGTGCCACCAGGGCCTGGGCAGGGGGTACAGATACGCAGTATTTT. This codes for CATRAWAGGTDTQYF.

For the CDR3, the DNA is TGTGCCAGCAGTCCGTACAGGGGTTCTAACTATGGCTACACCTTC. It encodes CASSPYRGSNYGYTF. The rearrangement uses TRBV6-4 and TRBJ1-2, with 7 positions matching TRBD1. The CDR3 spans 15 residues. Germline CDR1 and CDR2: MRHNA and SNTAGT. The ends lost 5 bases at V and 0 bases at J; junction bases unmatched: 6.

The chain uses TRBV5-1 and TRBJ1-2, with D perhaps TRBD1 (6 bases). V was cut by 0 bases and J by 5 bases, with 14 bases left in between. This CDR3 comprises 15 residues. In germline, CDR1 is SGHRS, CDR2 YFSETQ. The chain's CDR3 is CASSLGGTNSYGYTF. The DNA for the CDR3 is TGCGCCAGCAGCTTGGGGGGGACAAACAGTTATGGCTACACCTTC.

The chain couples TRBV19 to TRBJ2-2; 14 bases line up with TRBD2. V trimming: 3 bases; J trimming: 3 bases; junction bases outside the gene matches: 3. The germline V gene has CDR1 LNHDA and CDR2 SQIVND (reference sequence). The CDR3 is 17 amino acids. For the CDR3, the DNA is TGTGCCAGTAGTATTCAGGGACTAGCGGGAGACACCGGGGAGCTGTTTTTT. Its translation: CASSIQGLAGDTGELFF.

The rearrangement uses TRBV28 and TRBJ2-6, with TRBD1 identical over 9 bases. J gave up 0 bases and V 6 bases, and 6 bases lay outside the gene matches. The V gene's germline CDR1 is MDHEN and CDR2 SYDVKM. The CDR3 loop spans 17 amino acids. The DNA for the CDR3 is TGTGCCAGCAGGGGACAGGGTGGGGGCTCTGGGGCCAACGTCCTGACTTTC. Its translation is CASRGQGGGSGANVLTF.

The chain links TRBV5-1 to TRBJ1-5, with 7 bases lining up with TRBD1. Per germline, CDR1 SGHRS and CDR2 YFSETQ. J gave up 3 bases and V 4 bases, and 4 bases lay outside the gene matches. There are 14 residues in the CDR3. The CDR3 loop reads CASSLGTVNQPQHF. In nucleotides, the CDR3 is TGCGCCAGCAGCCTTGGGACAGTCAATCAGCCCCAGCATTTT.